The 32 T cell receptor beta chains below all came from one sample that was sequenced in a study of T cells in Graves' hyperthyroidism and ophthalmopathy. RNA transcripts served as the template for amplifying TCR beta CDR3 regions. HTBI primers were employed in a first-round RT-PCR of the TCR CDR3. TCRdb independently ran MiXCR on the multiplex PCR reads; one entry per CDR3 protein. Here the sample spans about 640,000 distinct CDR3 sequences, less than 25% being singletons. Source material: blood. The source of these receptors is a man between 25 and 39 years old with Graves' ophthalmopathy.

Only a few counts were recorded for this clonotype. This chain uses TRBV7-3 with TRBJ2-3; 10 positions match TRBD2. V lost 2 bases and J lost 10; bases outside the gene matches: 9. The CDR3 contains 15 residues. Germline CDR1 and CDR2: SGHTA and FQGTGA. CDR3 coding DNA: TGTGCCAGCAGCTTAGGGGGGCTAGCGGGAGAGTCGCAGTATTTT. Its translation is CASSLGGLAGESQYF.

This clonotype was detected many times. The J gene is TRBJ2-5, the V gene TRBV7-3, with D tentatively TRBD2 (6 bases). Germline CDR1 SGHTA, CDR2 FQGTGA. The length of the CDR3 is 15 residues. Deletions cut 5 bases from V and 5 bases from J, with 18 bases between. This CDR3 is CASSPTGTGRETQYF. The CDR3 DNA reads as TGTGCCAGCAGCCCGACGGGGACTGGACGGGAGACCCAGTACTTC.

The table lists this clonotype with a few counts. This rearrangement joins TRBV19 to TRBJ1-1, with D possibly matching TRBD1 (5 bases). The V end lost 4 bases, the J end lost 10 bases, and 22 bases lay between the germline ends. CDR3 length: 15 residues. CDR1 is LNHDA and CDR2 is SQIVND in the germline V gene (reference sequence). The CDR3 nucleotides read TGTGCCAGTAGTACTGGGAATGGACATCAAAAAGCAGCTTTCTTT. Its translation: CASSTGNGHQKAAFF. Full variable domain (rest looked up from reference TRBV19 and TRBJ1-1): DGGITQSPKYLFRKEGQNVTLSCEQNLNHDAMYWYRQDPGQGLRLIYYSQIVNDFQKGDIAEGYSVSREKKESFPLTVTSAQKNPTAFYLCASSTGNGHQKAAFFGQGTRLTVV.

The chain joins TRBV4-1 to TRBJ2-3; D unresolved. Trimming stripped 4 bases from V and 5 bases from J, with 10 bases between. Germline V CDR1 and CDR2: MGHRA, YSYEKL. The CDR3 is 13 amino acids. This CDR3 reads CASSREPGDTQYF. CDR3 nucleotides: TGCGCCAGCAGCCGGGAACCAGGAGATACGCAGTATTTT.

The chain's CDR3 is CASSDQTGGITGELFF. The CDR3 region has the DNA TGTGCCAGCAGCGATCAAACGGGAGGAATCACCGGGGAGCTGTTTTTT. This chain links TRBV9 with TRBJ2-2; 7 bases agree with TRBD2. V was pared by 3 bases and J by 4 bases, with 9 bases of the junction left unmatched. The germline CDR1 and CDR2 sequences are SGDLS and YYNGEE. The CDR3 runs to 16 residues.

The CDR3 DNA reads as TGCAGTGCTAGCGGACAGGGAGGGTCCTACGAGCAGTACTTC. As protein: CSASGQGGSYEQYF. V is TRBV20-1 and J is TRBJ2-7; the D gene is possibly TRBD1 (8 bases). The V gene's germline CDR1 is DFQATT and CDR2 SNEGSKA (reference sequence). V shed 3 bases and J shed 1 base, with 13 bases lying between them. CDR3 length: 14 amino acids.

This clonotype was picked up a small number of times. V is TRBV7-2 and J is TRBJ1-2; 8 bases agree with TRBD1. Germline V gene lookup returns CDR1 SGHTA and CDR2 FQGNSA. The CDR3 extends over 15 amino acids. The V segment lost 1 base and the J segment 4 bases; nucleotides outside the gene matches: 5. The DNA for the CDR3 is TGTGCCAGCAGCTTAGAACAGGGGGACCTCTATGGCTACACCTTC. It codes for CASSLEQGDLYGYTF.

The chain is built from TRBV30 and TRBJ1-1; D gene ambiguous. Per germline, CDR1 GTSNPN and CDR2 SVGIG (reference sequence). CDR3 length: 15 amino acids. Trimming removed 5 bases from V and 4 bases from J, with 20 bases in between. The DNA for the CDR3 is TGTGCCTGGCTCCCCTCGGAAGGGCGCGGCACTGAAGCTTTCTTT. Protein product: CAWLPSEGRGTEAFF.

CDR3 DNA sequence: TGTGCCAGCAGTTATTCCCCGCGCAATGAGCAGTTCTTC. It specifies CASSYSPRNEQFF. The chain employs TRBV6-1 and TRBJ2-1, with D unclear. Germline loops: CDR1 MNHNS, CDR2 SASEGT. V was clipped by 5 bases and J by 6 bases, with 11 bases between them. CDR3 length equals 13 residues.

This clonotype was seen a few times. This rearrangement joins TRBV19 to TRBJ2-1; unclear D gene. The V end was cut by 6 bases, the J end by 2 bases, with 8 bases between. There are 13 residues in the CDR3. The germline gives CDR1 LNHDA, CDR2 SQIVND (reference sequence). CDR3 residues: CASSITAYNEQFF. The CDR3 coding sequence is TGTGCCAGTAGCATCACCGCCTACAATGAGCAGTTCTTC. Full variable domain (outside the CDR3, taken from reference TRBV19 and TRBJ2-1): DGGITQSPKYLFRKEGQNVTLSCEQNLNHDAMYWYRQDPGQGLRLIYYSQIVNDFQKGDIAEGYSVSREKKESFPLTVTSAQKNPTAFYLCASSITAYNEQFFGPGTRLTVL.

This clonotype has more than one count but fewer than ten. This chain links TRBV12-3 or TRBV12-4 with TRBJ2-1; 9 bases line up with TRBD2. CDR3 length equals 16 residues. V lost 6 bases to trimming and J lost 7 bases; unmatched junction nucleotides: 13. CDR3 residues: CASSPLVAGVRNEQFF. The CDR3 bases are TGTGCCAGCAGCCCTCTGGTAGCGGGAGTAAGGAATGAGCAGTTCTTC.

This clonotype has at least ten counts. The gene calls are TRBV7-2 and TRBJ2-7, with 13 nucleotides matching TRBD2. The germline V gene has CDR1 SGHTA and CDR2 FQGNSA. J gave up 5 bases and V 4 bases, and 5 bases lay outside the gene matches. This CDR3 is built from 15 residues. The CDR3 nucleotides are TGTGCCAGCAGCTCTGGACTAGCGGGAGACCACGAGCAGTACTTC. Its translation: CASSSGLAGDHEQYF.

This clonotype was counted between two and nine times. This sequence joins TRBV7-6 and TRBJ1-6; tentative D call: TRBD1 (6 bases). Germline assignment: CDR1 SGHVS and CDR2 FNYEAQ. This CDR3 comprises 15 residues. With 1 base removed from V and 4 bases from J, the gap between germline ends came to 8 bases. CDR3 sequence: CASSLDRAYNSPLHF. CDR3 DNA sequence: TGTGCCAGCAGCTTAGACAGGGCTTATAATTCACCCCTCCACTTT.

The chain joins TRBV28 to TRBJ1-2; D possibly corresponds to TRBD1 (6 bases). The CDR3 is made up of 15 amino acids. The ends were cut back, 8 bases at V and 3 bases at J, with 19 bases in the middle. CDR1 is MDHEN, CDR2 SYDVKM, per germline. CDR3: CASRGKRGLYYGYTF. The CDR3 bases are TGTGCCAGCCGGGGGAAACGGGGGCTGTACTATGGCTACACCTTC.

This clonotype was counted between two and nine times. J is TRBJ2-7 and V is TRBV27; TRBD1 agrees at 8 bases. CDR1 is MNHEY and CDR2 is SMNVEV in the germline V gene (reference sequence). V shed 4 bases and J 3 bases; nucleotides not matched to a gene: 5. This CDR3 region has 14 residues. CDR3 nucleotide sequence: TGTGCCAGCAGTTCGACAGGGGAAGGCTACGAGCAGTACTTC. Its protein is CASSSTGEGYEQYF.

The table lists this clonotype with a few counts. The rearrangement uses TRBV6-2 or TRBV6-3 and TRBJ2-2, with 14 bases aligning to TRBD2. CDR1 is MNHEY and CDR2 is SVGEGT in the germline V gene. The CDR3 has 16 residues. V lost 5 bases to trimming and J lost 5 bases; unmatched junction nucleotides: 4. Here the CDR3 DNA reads TGTGCCAGCAGTCGGACTAGCGGGAGGTCTACCGGGGAGCTGTTTTTT. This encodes CASSRTSGRSTGELFF.

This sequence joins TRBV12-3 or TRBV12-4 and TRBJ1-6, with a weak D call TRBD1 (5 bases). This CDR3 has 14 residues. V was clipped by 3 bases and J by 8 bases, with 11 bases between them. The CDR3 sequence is CASSLGGVDSPLHF. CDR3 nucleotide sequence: TGTGCCAGCAGTTTGGGGGGGGTTGATTCACCCCTCCACTTT.

The CDR3 DNA sequence: TGTGCCACCAGTCAGACCCGGGACAGGGGGCCTGGGGAGCTGTTTTTT. It translates to CATSQTRDRGPGELFF. V and J are TRBV24-1 and TRBJ2-2; TRBD1 matches at 12 bases. With V trimmed by 6 bases and J by 8 bases, 9 bases remained unmatched. The CDR3 has 16 residues. Per the germline V gene, CDR1 is KGHDR and CDR2 is SFDVKD.

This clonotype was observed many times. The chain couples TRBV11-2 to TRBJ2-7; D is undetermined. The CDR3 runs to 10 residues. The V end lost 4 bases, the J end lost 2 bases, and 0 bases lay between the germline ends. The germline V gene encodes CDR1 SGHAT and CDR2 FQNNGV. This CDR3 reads CASSSYEQYF. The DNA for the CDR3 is TGTGCCAGCAGCTCCTACGAGCAGTACTTC.

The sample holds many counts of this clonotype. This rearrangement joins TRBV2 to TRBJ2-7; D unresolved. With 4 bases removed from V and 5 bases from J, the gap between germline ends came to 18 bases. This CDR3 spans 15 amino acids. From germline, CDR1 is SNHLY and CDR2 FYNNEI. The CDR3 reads CASSGDFRFSNEQYF. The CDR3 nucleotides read TGTGCCAGCAGTGGAGACTTTCGGTTCTCTAACGAGCAGTACTTC.

This CDR3 is CASSPTGDADTQYF. CDR3 DNA: TGTGCCAGCTCACCAACGGGCGACGCAGATACGCAGTATTTT. The chain has TRBV27 and TRBJ2-3; no definite D call. Germline V CDR1 and CDR2: MNHEY, SMNVEV (reference sequence). CDR3 size: 14 residues. The ends were cut back, 8 bases at V and 4 bases at J, with 16 bases in the middle.

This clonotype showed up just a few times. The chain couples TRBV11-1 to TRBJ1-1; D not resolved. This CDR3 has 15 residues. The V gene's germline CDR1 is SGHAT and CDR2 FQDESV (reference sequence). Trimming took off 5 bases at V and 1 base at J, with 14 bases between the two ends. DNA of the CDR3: TGTGCCAGCAGCACCCACGCGGGGTCGAACACTGAAGCTTTCTTT. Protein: CASSTHAGSNTEAFF.

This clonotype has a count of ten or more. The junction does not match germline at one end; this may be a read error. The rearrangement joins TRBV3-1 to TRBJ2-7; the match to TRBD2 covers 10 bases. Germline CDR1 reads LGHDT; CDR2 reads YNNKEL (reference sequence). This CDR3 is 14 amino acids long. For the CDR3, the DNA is TGTGCCAGCAGCCAAGATTATAGCGGGAGGAGCAAGGACTTC. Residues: CASSQDYSGRSKDF.

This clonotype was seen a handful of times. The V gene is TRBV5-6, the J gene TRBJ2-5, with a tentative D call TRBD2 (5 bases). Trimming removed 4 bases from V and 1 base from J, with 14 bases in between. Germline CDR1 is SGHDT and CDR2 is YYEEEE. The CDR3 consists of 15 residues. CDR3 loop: CASSPRRTFQETQYF. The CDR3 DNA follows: TGTGCCAGCAGCCCTAGAAGGACTTTCCAAGAGACCCAGTACTTC. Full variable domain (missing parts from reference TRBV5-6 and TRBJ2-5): DAGVTQSPTHLIKTRGQQVTLRCSPKSGHDTVSWYQQALGQGPQFIFQYYEEEERQRGNFPDRFSGHQFPNYSSELNVNALLLGDSALYLCASSPRRTFQETQYFGPGTRLLVL.

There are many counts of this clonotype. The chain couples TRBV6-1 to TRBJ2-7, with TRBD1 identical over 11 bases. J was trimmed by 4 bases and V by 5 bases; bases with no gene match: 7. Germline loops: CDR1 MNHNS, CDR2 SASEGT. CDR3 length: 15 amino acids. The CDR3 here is CASSQPGQGVYEQYF. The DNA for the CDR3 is TGTGCCAGCAGTCAACCGGGACAGGGGGTATACGAGCAGTACTTC.

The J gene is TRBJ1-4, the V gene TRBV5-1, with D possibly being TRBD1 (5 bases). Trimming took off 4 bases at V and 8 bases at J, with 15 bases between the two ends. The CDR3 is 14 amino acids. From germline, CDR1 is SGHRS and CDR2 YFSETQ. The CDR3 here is CASSVGLQVEKLFF. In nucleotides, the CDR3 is TGCGCCAGCAGCGTGGGACTGCAGGTCGAAAAACTGTTTTTT.

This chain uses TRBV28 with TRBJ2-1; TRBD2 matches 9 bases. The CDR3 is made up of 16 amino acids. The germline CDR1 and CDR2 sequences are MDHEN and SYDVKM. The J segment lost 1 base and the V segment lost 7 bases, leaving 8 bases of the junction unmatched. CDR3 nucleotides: TGTGCCAGCAAATCATTGAGCGGGAGGTCCTACAATGAGCAGTTCTTC. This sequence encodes CASKSLSGRSYNEQFF.

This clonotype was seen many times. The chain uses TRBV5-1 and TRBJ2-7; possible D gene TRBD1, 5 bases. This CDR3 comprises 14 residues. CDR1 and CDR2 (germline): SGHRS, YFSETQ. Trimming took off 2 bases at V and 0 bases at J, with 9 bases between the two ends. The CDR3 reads CASSFQGSSYEQYF. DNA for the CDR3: TGCGCCAGCAGCTTTCAGGGATCCTCCTACGAGCAGTACTTC.

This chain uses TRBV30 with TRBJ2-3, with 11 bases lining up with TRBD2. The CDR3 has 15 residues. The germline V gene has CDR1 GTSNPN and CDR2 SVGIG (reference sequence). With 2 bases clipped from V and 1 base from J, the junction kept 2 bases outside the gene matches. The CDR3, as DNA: TGTGCCTGGAGTAGTAGCGGGAGGGGCACAGATACGCAGTATTTT. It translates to CAWSSSGRGTDTQYF.

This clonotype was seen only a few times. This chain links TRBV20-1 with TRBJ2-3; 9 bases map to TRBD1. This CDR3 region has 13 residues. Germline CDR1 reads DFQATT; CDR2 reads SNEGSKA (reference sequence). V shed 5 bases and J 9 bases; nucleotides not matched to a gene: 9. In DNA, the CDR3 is TGCAGTGCTCACTCCGGAGGGACAGGGACGCAGTATTTT. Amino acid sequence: CSAHSGGTGTQYF.

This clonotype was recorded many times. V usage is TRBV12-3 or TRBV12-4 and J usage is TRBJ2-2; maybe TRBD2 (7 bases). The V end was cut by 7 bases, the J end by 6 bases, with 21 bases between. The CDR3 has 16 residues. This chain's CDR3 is CASTLGGAVRAGELFF. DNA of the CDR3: TGTGCCAGCACATTAGGGGGGGCAGTACGTGCCGGGGAGCTGTTTTTT.

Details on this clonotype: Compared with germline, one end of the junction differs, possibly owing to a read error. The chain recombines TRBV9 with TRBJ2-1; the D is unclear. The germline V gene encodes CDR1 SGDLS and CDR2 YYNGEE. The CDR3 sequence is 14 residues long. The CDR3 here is CTSSPLTTPNEQFF. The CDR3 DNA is TGTACCAGCAGCCCTCTTACCACCCCCAATGAGCAGTTCTTC.